This TCR beta chain derives from a study of cytomegalovirus exposure and HLA in healthy donors. General observations from the study: TCR beta V- and J-gene trimming was later associated with a missense DCLRE1C variant. Within a later analysis, the majority of CMV-associated TCR beta chains appeared HLA-restricted. One cluster of highly shared sequence variants probably arose as a sequencing artifact.

Researchers ran the PCR with 60 Vbeta and 13 Jbeta primers. Profiled with immunoSEQ multiplex PCR; TCRdb holds only in-frame clones, not every one. The table has roughly 150,000 clones, about 72% seen once; the top ten hold 2.1%. The CDR3 sequence is 14 residues long. Trimming shortened V by 2 bases and J by 3 bases, and 11 bases separated the two germline ends. The germline gives CDR1 MNHNY, CDR2 SVGAGI (reference sequence). To note about this clone: Its matching antigen is unknown.

The TCR originated in a man aged 35 to 55 in good health and CMV-seronegative. V gene TRBV6-6 combines with J gene TRBJ2-7, with D possibly matching TRBD2 (5 bases). Specimen: PBMCs. CDR3 coding DNA: TGTGCCAGCAGTTACGAGGGAGCGGTCTACGAGCAGTACTTC. Translating it yields CASSYEGAVYEQYF.